This TCR beta chain came from a study of molecular identifiers for immune sequencing clone quantification. Study-level points and caveats: More than 97% of effector molecules, versus under 1% of naive-cell molecules, belonged to clones above 20 RNA copies. Even with about a million naive cells present, spiked Jurkat TCR RNA from one cell was reportedly detectable. Barcode sharing among identical TCR molecules could make large clones appear smaller.

Each CDR3 protein is one row after TCRdb ran MiXCR on the PCR reads. The table includes about half a million distinct CDR3 sequences, under 30% detected once. A note on this clonotype: Its antigen is unidentified. A read error may produce the germline difference seen at one junction end.

Sorting captured naive CD8 T cells as CD8+CD4-CCR7+CD45RA+. CDR1 and CDR2 (germline): MNHEY, SVGAGI. There are 14 residues in the CDR3. This clonotype originated in a human donor in good health. Some libraries in this study had Jurkat cell RNA spiked in. The chain joins TRBV6-5 to TRBJ1-2, with unresolved D. Specimen: naive CD8+ T cells from blood, with Jurkat cell RNA spiked in. Subset in this sample: FACS-sorted CD8+CD4-CCR7+CD45RA+ naive T cells. The DNA of the CDR3 is TGTGTCAGCAGTTTGCTAACACCGGAATATGGCTACACCTTC. Translated: CVSSLLTPEYGYTF.